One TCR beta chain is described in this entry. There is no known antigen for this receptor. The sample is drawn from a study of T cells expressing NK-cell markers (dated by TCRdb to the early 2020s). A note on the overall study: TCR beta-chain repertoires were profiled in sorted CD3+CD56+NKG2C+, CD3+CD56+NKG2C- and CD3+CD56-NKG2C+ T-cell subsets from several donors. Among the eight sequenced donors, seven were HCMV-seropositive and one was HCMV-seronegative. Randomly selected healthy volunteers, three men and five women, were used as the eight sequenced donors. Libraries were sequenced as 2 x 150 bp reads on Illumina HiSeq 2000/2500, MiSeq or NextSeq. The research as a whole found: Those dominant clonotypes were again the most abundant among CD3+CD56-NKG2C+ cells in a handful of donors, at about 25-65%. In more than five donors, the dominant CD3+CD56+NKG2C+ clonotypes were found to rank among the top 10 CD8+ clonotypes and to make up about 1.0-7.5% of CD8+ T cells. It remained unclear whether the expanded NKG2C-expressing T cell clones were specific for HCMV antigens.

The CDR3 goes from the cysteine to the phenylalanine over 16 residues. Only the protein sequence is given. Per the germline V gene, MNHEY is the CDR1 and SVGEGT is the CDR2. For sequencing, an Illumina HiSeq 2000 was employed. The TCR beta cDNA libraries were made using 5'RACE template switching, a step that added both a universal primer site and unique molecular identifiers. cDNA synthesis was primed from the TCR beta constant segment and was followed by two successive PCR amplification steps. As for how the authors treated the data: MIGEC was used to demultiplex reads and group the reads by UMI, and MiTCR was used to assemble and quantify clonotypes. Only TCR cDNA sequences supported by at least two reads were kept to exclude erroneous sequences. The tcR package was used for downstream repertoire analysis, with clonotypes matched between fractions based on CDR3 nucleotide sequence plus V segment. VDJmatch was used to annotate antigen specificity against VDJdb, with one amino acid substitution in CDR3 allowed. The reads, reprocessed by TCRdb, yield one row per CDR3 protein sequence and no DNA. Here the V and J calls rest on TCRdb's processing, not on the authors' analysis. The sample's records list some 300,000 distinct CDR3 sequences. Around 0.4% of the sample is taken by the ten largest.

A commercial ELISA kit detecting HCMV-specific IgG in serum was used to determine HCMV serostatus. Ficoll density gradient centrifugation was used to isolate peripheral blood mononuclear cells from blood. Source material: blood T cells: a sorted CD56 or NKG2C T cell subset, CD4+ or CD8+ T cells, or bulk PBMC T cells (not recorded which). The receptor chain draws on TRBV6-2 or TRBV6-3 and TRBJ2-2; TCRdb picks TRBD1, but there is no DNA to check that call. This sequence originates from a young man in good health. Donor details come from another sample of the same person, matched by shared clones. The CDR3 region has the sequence CASSRSPTGNTGELFF.